This TCR beta chain was documented in a study of shared clonotypes between healthy human individuals. CDR3 length: 14 residues. The V gene's germline CDR1 is KGHSH and CDR2 LQKENI. V was trimmed by 2 bases and J by 2 bases, leaving 10 bases between them. A CD45RA-negative memory subset and a CD45RA+ naive subset were separated from the CD4+ cells. This clone was seen just once. TCRdb keeps only in-frame clones here, not all; method: immunoSEQ multiplex PCR. The sample includes a few million clones, more than 80% of them seen just once. This TCR was sampled from a man between 18 and 29 years old in good health. Sample: naive CD4+ T cells sorted from blood. Sample subset: CD45RA+ positively selected. The chain combines TRBV18 with TRBJ2-7; D perhaps matches TRBD2 (6 bases). The CDR3, as DNA: TGTGCCAGCTCACCAGGGGGGACTGCCTACGAGCAGTACTTC. Protein product: CASSPGGTAYEQYF.